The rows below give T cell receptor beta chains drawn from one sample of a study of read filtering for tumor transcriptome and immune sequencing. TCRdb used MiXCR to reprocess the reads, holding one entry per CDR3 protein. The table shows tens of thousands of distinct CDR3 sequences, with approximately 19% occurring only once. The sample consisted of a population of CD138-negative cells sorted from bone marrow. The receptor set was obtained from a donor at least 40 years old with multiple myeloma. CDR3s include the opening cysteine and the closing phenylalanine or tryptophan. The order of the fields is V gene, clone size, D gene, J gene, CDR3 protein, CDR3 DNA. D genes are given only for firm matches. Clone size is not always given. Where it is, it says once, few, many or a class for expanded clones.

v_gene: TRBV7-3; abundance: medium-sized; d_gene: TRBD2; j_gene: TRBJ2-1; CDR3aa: CASSTRGGPYNEQFF; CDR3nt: TGTGCCAGCAGCACTCGGGGGGGCCCCTACAATGAGCAGTTCTTC
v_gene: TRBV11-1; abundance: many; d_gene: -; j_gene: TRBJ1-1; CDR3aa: CASSARTDRNTEAFF; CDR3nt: TGTGCCAGCAGCGCGAGGACAGACCGGAACACTGAAGCTTTCTTT
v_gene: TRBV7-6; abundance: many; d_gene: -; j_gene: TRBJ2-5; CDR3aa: CASSLSGQGGETQYF; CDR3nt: TGTGCCAGCAGCCTCAGCGGGCAGGGAGGAGAGACCCAGTACTTC
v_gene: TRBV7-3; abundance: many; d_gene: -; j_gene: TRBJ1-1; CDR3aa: CASSLSGGREAFF; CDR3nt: TGTGCCAGCAGCTTAAGCGGGGGACGTGAGGCTTTCTTT
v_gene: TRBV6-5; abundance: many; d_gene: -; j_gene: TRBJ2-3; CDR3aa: CATGDSTDTQYF; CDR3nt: TGTGCCACCGGGGACAGCACAGATACGCAGTATTTT
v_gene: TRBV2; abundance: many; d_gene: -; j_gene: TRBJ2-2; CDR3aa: CASRGDNTGELFF; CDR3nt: TGTGCCAGCAGGGGAGACAACACCGGGGAGCTGTTTTTT
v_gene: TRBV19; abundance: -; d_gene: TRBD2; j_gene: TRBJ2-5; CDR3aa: CASSRSGVSETQYF; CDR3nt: TGTGCCAGTAGTCGCAGCGGGGTATCGGAGACCCAGTACTTC
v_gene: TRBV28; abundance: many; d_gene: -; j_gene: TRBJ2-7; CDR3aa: CASNQGGTYEQYF; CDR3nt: TGTGCCAGCAACCAAGGGGGTACCTACGAGCAGTACTTC
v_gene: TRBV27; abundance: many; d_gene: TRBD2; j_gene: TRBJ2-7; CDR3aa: CASSPRTSGGSTYEQYF; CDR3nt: TGTGCCAGCAGTCCCAGGACTAGCGGGGGGTCGACCTACGAGCAGTACTTC
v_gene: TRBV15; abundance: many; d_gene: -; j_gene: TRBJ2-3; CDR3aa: CATSRDSDTQYF; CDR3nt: TGTGCCACCAGCAGAGATTCAGATACGCAGTATTTT
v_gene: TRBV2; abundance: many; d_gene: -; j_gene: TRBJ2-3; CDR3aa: CASRKSVLGDTQYF; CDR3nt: TGTGCCAGCAGGAAATCGGTTCTGGGAGATACGCAGTATTTT
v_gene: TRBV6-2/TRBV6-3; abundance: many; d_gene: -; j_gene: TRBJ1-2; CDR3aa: CASSYFGSIYGYTF; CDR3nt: TGTGCCAGCAGTTACTTTGGCTCGATCTATGGCTACACCTTC
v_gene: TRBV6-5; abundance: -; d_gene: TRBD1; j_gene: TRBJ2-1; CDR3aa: CVSSYGTGVYNEQFF; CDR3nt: TGTGTCAGCAGTTACGGGACAGGGGTCTACAATGAGCAGTTCTTC
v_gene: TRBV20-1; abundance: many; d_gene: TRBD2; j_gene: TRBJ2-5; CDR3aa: CSAETSGSYVTQYF; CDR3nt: TGCAGTGCTGAGACTAGCGGGAGTTATGTGACCCAGTACTTC
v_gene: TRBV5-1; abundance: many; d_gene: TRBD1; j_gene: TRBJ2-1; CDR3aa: CASTYRGPYNEQFF; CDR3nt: TGCGCCAGCACCTACAGGGGTCCCTACAATGAGCAGTTCTTC
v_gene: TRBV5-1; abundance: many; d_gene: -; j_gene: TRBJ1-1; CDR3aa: CATKPSTGNTEAFF; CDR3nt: TGCGCCACCAAACCTTCCACAGGGAACACTGAAGCTTTCTTT
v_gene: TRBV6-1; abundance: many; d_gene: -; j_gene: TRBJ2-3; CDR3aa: CASTSRDLGGTDTQYF; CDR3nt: TGTGCCAGCACCTCGCGGGACCTCGGAGGCACAGATACGCAGTATTTT
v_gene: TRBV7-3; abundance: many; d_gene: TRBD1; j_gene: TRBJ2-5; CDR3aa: CASSISGTEQETQYF; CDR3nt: TGTGCCAGCAGCATATCCGGGACAGAACAAGAGACCCAGTACTTC
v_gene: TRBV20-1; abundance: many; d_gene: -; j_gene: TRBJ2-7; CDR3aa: CSARGSVYEQYF; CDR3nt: TGCAGTGCTAGAGGCAGTGTCTACGAGCAGTACTTC
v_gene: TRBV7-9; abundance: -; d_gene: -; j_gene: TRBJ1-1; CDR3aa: CASGRQGSTEAFF; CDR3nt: TGTGCCAGTGGGAGGCAGGGGAGCACTGAAGCTTTCTTT
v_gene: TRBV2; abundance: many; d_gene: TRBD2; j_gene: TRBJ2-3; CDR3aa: CASKERGVPDTQYF; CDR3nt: TGTGCCAGCAAAGAGCGGGGGGTTCCAGATACGCAGTATTTT
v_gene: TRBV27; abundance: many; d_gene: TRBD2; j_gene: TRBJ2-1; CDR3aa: CASSGSSGRYEQFF; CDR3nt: TGTGCCAGCAGCGGGTCTAGCGGGAGGTATGAGCAGTTCTTC
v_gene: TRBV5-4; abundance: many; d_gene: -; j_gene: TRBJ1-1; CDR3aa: CASRSGAANTEAFF; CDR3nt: TGTGCCAGCAGATCAGGGGCCGCGAACACTGAAGCTTTCTTT
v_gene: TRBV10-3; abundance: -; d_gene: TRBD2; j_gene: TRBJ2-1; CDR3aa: CAISAAGGGDEQFF; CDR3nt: TGTGCCATCAGTGCAGCGGGAGGGGGCGATGAGCAGTTCTTC
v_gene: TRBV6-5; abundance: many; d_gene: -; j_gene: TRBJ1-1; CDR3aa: CASTRRGMNTEAFF; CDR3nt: TGTGCCAGCACCCGACGGGGAATGAACACTGAAGCTTTCTTT
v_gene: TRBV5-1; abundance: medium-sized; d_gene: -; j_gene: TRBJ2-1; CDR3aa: CASSLNRANNEQFF; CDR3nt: TGCGCCAGCAGCTTGAACAGGGCGAACAATGAGCAGTTCTTC
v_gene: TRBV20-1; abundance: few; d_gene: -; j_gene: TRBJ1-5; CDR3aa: CSARVPGGNQPQHF; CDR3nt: TGCAGTGCTAGAGTGCCGGGGGGCAATCAGCCCCAGCATTTT
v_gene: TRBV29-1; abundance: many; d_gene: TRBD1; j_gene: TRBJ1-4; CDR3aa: CSGRTGGNEKLFF; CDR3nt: TGCAGCGGGAGGACAGGAGGGAATGAAAAACTGTTTTTT
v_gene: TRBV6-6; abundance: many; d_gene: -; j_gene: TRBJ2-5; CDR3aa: CASSPGQGTNQETQYF; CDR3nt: TGTGCCAGCAGCCCAGGCCAGGGGACTAACCAAGAGACCCAGTACTTC
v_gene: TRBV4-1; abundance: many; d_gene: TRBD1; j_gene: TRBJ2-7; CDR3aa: CASSRRTGPEQYF; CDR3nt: TGCGCCAGCAGCCGCAGGACAGGGCCCGAGCAGTACTTC
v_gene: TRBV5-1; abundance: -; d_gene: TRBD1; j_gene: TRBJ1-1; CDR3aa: CASSLEPGGDTEAFF; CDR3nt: TGCGCCAGCAGCTTGGAGCCAGGGGGGGACACTGAAGCTTTCTTT
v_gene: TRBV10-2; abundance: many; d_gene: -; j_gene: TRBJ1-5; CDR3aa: CASGVRQPQHF; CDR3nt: TGCGCCAGCGGGGTGCGTCAGCCCCAGCATTTT
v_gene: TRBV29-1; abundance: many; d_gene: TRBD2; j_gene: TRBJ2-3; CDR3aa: CSVVAGPDTQYF; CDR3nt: TGCAGCGTGGTAGCGGGCCCCGATACGCAGTATTTT